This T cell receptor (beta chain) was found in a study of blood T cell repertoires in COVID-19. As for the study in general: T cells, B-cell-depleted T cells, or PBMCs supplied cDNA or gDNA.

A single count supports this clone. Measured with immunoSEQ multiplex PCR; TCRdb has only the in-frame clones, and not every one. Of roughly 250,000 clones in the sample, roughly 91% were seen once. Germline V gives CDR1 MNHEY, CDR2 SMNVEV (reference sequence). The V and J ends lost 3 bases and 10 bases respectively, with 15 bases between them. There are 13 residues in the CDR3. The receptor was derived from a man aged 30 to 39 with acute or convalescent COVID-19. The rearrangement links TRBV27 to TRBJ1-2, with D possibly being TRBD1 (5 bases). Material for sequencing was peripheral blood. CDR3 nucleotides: TGTGCCAGCAGTTTTACCTTGGACAAAAACTACACCTTC. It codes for CASSFTLDKNYTF.